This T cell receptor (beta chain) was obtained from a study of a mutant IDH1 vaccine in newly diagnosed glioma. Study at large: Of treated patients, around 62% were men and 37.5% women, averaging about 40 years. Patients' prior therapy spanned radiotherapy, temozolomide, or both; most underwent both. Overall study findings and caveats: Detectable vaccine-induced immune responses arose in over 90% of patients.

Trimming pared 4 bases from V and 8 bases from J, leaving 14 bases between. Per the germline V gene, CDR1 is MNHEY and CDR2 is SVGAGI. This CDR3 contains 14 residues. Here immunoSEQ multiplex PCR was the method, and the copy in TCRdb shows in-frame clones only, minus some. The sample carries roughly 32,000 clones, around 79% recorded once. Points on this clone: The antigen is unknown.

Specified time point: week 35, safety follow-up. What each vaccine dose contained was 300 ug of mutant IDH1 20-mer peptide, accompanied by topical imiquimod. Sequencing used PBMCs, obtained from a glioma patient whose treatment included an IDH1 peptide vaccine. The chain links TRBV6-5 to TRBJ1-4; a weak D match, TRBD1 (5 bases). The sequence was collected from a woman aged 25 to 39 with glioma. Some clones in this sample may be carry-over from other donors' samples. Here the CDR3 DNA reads TGTGCCAGCAGTTGGACAAGGTCGAGGGAAAAACTGTTTTTT. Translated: CASSWTRSREKLFF.